A single sample is the source of the 30 T cell receptor beta chains below, sequenced in a study of long-term antiretroviral therapy in people with HIV. With survey level as its setting, the immunoSEQ assay was v3.0. Measured with immunoSEQ multiplex PCR; TCRdb has only the in-frame clones, and not every one. Altogether more than 11,000 clones are present, more than 65% being singletons, with the ten largest covering 25% to 30%. This specimen was unsorted PBMCs, taken 3.1 years after starting antiretroviral therapy. Every receptor here comes from a man aged 35-49 years with HIV.

This chain connects TRBV10-3 to TRBJ2-1; perhaps TRBD2 as D (5 bases). This CDR3 has 14 residues. Germline-derived CDR1 and CDR2 are ENHRY and SYGVKD. The V end was cut by 6 bases, the J end by 7 bases, with 16 bases between. As DNA, the CDR3 is TGTGCCATCAGCGAAAGAGGGCAGTTAAATGAGCAGTTCTTC. This translates into CAISERGQLNEQFF.

Worth noting for this clone: One end of the junction does not line up with germline, which may come from a read error. The chain recombines TRBV11-2 with TRBJ1-2; 7 bases are a match to TRBD1. The CDR3 has 11 amino acids. CDR1 SGHAT and CDR2 FQNNGV come from the germline V gene. The CDR3 nucleotides are TGTGCCAGCAGCTCCCCGGGACAGACCGCCTTC. Its translation is CASSSPGQTAF.

This clone was seen a single time. J is TRBJ2-7 and V is TRBV6-5; 10 nucleotides match TRBD1. From germline, CDR1 is MNHEY and CDR2 SVGAGI. The CDR3 runs 15 residues. J gave up 3 bases and V 0 bases, and 2 bases lay outside the gene matches. CDR3 residues: CASSYSGTGDYEQYF. The CDR3 bases are TGTGCCAGCAGTTACTCCGGGACAGGGGACTACGAGCAGTACTTC.

The CDR3 loop reads CAISDPGRVPEAFF. The CDR3 coding sequence is TGTGCCATCAGTGACCCAGGGAGGGTCCCTGAAGCTTTCTTT. This chain uses TRBV10-3 with TRBJ1-1; TRBD1 is a possible D gene (5 bases). The V end was cut by 3 bases, the J end by 6 bases, with 14 bases between. This CDR3 has 14 amino acids. The germline V gene encodes CDR1 ENHRY and CDR2 SYGVKD.

V usage is TRBV5-1 and J usage is TRBJ2-5, with a weak D call TRBD2 (6 bases). The CDR3 spans 15 residues. V lost 6 bases and J 0 bases, leaving 15 bases between the germline ends. In germline, CDR1 is SGHRS, CDR2 YFSETQ. CDR3 sequence (DNA): TGCGCCAGCACGATTGGGGGGAGAAACCAAGAGACCCAGTACTTC. It yields the protein CASTIGGRNQETQYF.

This chain links TRBV5-4 with TRBJ2-2; possibly TRBD2 for D (5 bases). This CDR3 comprises 16 residues. Germline assignment: CDR1 SGHNT and CDR2 YYREEE (reference sequence). Deletions cut 3 bases from V and 3 bases from J, with 15 bases between. The CDR3: CASSSYLRRDTGELFF. CDR3 bases: TGTGCCAGCAGCTCGTACTTGAGGCGGGACACCGGGGAGCTGTTTTTT.

This clone was counted only a few times. V usage is TRBV5-1 and J usage is TRBJ2-7, with TRBD1 matching over 9 bases. CDR1 is SGHRS and CDR2 is YFSETQ in the germline V gene. The CDR3 has 13 amino acids. V gave up 8 bases and J gave up 5 bases; unmatched junction bases: 8. The DNA for the CDR3 is TGCGCCAGTAAGGGACAGGGTAGGAACGAGCAGTACTTC. Protein sequence: CASKGQGRNEQYF. The entire variable domain, with the rest obtained from reference TRBV5-1 and TRBJ2-7, is as follows: KAGVTQTPRYLIKTRGQQVTLSCSPISGHRSVSWYQQTPGQGLQFLFEYFSETQRNKGNFPGRFSGRQFSNSRSEMNVSTLELGDSALYLCASKGQGRNEQYFGPGTRLTVT.

The chain recombines TRBV5-4 with TRBJ2-7; no clear D. Trimming cost V 0 bases and J 2 bases, with 3 bases left between them. The CDR3 is 12 residues long. The germline gives CDR1 SGHNT, CDR2 YYREEE (reference sequence). The CDR3 here is CASSLGTYEQYF. In nucleotides, the CDR3 is TGTGCCAGCAGCTTGGGCACCTACGAGCAGTACTTC.

This clone is large by share. The gene calls are TRBV2 and TRBJ1-2; maybe TRBD1 (6 bases). This CDR3 is 13 amino acids long. With 6 bases removed from V and 6 bases from J, the gap between germline ends came to 14 bases. Looked up from germline, CDR1 is SNHLY and CDR2 is FYNNEI. CDR3 sequence: CASRETGIDGYTF. The CDR3 DNA is TGTGCCAGCAGGGAAACAGGGATCGATGGCTACACCTTC.

The chain links TRBV5-5 to TRBJ2-7; a possible D gene is TRBD2 (5 bases). This CDR3 spans 15 amino acids. V lost 6 bases and J lost 4, with 20 bases in between. The germline gives CDR1 SGHKS, CDR2 YYEKEE (reference sequence). CDR3 loop: CASKLVATEGYEQYF. CDR3 in DNA: TGTGCCAGCAAGCTAGTCGCCACCGAGGGTTACGAGCAGTACTTC. Using reference TRBV5-5 and TRBJ2-7 for the parts outside the CDR3, the full variable domain is DAGVTQSPTHLIKTRGQQVTLRCSPISGHKSVSWYQQVLGQGPQFIFQYYEKEERGRGNFPDRFSARQFPNYSSELNVNALLLGDSALYLCASKLVATEGYEQYFGPGTRLTVT.

V usage is TRBV6-1 and J usage is TRBJ2-7; 10 nucleotides agree with TRBD2. Germline loops: CDR1 MNHNS, CDR2 SASEGT. This CDR3 spans 15 amino acids. The V gene end was trimmed by 7 bases and the J gene end by 2 bases; junction bases not matched to a gene: 8. CDR3 sequence reads: CASKTSGGAPYEQYF. The CDR3 region has the DNA TGTGCCAGCAAGACAAGCGGGGGGGCCCCCTACGAGCAGTACTTC.

This chain uses TRBV6-1 with TRBJ2-7; TRBD2 agrees at 9 bases. Germline V gene lookup returns CDR1 MNHNS and CDR2 SASEGT. V shed 3 bases, J shed 13 bases, and the junction held 19 bases outside the gene matches. There are 16 residues in the CDR3. The CDR3 is CASSDLGLAGRADKYF. The DNA of the CDR3 is TGTGCCAGCAGTGATCTGGGACTAGCTGGGCGGGCTGACAAATACTTC.

This chain joins TRBV12-5 and TRBJ1-2; D unclear. CDR1 and CDR2 from the germline V gene are LGHNT and FRNRAP. V lost 5 bases to trimming and J lost 3 bases, with 19 bases between them. The CDR3 spans 16 residues. The CDR3 loop is CASGQEAAGWYYGYTF. The DNA of the CDR3 is TGTGCTAGTGGTCAGGAAGCCGCGGGGTGGTACTATGGCTACACCTTC. Looking up the rest from reference TRBV12-5 and TRBJ1-2 gives the full variable domain: DARVTQTPRHKVTEMGQEVTMRCQPILGHNTVFWYRQTMMQGLELLAYFRNRAPLDDSGMPKDRFSAEMPDATLATLKIQPSEPRDSAVYFCASGQEAAGWYYGYTFGSGTRLTVV.

The genes are TRBV10-3 and TRBJ2-6, with D unclear. From germline, CDR1 is ENHRY and CDR2 SYGVKD. Between the trimmed V and J ends, which lost 0 bases and 4 bases, there was a span of 7 bases. CDR3 length equals 15 residues. This CDR3 reads CAISESKPGANVLTF. CDR3 DNA sequence: TGTGCCATCAGTGAGTCTAAACCCGGGGCCAACGTCCTGACTTTC.

The chain uses TRBV6-6 and TRBJ1-5; 8 nucleotides align to TRBD1. V lost 4 bases and J lost 6; bases outside the gene matches: 8. Germline CDR1 reads MNHNY; CDR2 reads SVGAGI (reference sequence). This CDR3 spans 15 amino acids. CDR3 loop: CASSFGQGISQPQHF. CDR3 bases: TGTGCCAGCAGTTTCGGACAGGGAATAAGTCAGCCCCAGCATTTT.

A few counts support this clone. V is TRBV10-3 and J is TRBJ2-7; tentatively, D is TRBD2 (6 bases). V was pared by 6 bases and J by 2 bases, with 14 bases between. The CDR3 is 14 residues long. CDR1 is ENHRY, CDR2 SYGVKD, per germline. The CDR3 coding sequence is TGTGCCATCAGCGGGAGTCCCTTTCCCTACGAGCAGTACTTC. It codes for CAISGSPFPYEQYF.

J is TRBJ1-1 and V is TRBV5-1; D gene ambiguous. Germline assignment: CDR1 SGHRS and CDR2 YFSETQ. V lost 6 bases to trimming and J lost 0 bases, with 12 bases between them. The length of the CDR3 is 14 residues. For the CDR3, the DNA is TGCGCCAGCACGTTCGAGGGCATGAACACTGAAGCTTTCTTT. Encoded protein: CASTFEGMNTEAFF.

The genes are TRBV6-1 and TRBJ2-7; possibly TRBD1 or TRBD2 for D (5 bases each). Germline assignment: CDR1 MNHNS and CDR2 SASEGT. The CDR3 contains 13 residues. With 3 bases removed from V and 6 bases from J, the gap between germline ends came to 12 bases. DNA of the CDR3: TGTGCCAGCAGTGAGGGGGAAGGGGTCGAGCAGTACTTC. Translated: CASSEGEGVEQYF.

The genes are TRBV18 and TRBJ2-6, with D uncertain. Trimming removed 3 bases at V and 2 bases at J, with 2 bases between. Germline V CDR1 and CDR2: KGHSH, LQKENI. The CDR3 length is 13 residues. The CDR3 loop reads CASSPTGANVLTF. DNA of the CDR3: TGTGCCAGCTCACCTACTGGGGCCAACGTCCTGACTTTC.

This chain links TRBV5-8 with TRBJ2-7; 9 nucleotides match TRBD1. CDR1 is SGHTS and CDR2 is YDEGEE in the germline V gene. J was trimmed by 3 bases and V by 1 base; bases with no gene match: 5. The length of the CDR3 is 15 residues. CDR3 amino acids: CASSLLQGADYEQYF. CDR3 nucleotides: TGTGCCAGCAGCTTGTTACAGGGGGCGGACTACGAGCAGTACTTC.

The V call is TRBV6-1, the J call TRBJ1-4; D unresolved. The CDR3 is made up of 16 amino acids. Germline V gene sequence: CDR1 MNHNS, CDR2 SASEGT. Deletions cut 2 bases from V and 8 bases from J, with 18 bases between. The CDR3 is CASSESRGFFGEKLFF. CDR3 bases: TGTGCCAGCAGTGAAAGTCGAGGCTTTTTCGGGGAAAAACTGTTTTTT.

The chain couples TRBV2 to TRBJ1-5, with 7 bases fitting TRBD1. Germline V gene data show CDR1 as SNHLY and CDR2 as FYNNEI. V lost 5 bases to trimming and J lost 0 bases; unmatched junction nucleotides: 1. The CDR3 sequence is 14 residues long. CDR3 in DNA: TGTGCCAGCAGTCAGGGGGTTAGCAATCAGCCCCAGCATTTT. It codes for CASSQGVSNQPQHF.

The rearrangement links TRBV13 to TRBJ1-2, with TRBD1 identical over 11 bases. CDR1 is PRHDT, CDR2 FYEKMQ, per germline (reference sequence). The trim removed 5 bases at V and 3 bases at J, leaving 5 bases unmatched. The CDR3 has 15 residues. DNA for the CDR3: TGTGCCAGCAGCCTCGGACAGGGGGCGGACTATGGCTACACCTTC. The encoded protein is CASSLGQGADYGYTF.

The chain couples TRBV29-1 to TRBJ1-1, with 10 bases aligning to TRBD1. The germline V gene has CDR1 SQVTM and CDR2 ANQGSEA. V shed 6 bases, J shed 4 bases, and the junction held 8 bases outside the gene matches. The CDR3 has 14 residues. CDR3 loop: CSVQTGGWGTEAFF. As DNA, the CDR3 is TGCAGCGTCCAGACAGGGGGCTGGGGCACTGAAGCTTTCTTT. Full variable domain (outside the CDR3, taken from reference TRBV29-1 and TRBJ1-1): SAVISQKPSRDICQRGTSLTIQCQVDSQVTMMFWYRQQPGQSLTLIATANQGSEATYESGFVIDKFPISRPNLTFSTLTVSNMSPEDSSIYLCSVQTGGWGTEAFFGQGTRLTVV.

The chain recombines TRBV7-6 with TRBJ2-7, with 8 bases fitting TRBD1. The V and J ends lost 3 bases and 2 bases, in that order; junction bases with no gene match: 3. Germline V gene sequence: CDR1 SGHVS, CDR2 FNYEAQ. CDR3 size: 14 residues. CDR3 nucleotide sequence: TGTGCCAGCAGCTTTGGACAGGGCACCTACGAGCAGTACTTC. Translating gives CASSFGQGTYEQYF.

This chain connects TRBV5-1 to TRBJ1-4; 7 nucleotides align to TRBD1. The V gene end was trimmed by 5 bases and the J gene end by 6 bases; junction bases not matched to a gene: 10. Germline CDR1 reads SGHRS; CDR2 reads YFSETQ. The length of the CDR3 is 15 residues. CDR3 nucleotide sequence: TGCGCCAGCAGTTCTACAGGGGAGCAGGATGAAAAACTGTTTTTT. Amino acid sequence: CASSSTGEQDEKLFF.

This chain connects TRBV19 to TRBJ1-5; no definite D call. Deletions cut 5 bases from V and 11 bases from J, with 16 bases between. The CDR3 has 13 amino acids. CDR1 and CDR2 from the germline V gene are LNHDA and SQIVND (reference sequence). CDR3 nucleotides: TGTGCCAGTAGTGCAGTCGTCCCCGGGGCCCAGCATTTT. It translates to CASSAVVPGAQHF.

There are a few counts of this clone. One end of the junction varies from germline; a read error may be responsible. This chain uses TRBV2 with TRBJ2-7, with a weak D call TRBD1 (6 bases). This CDR3 is built from 13 residues. CDR1 is SNHLY, CDR2 FYNNEI, per germline. The CDR3 DNA is TGTGCCAGCAGAGAAGTACAGGGCTACGAGCAGTACTTC. Its protein product is CASREVQGYEQYF.

The chain employs TRBV30 and TRBJ2-3; D is perhaps TRBD2 (7 bases). Germline V lookup: CDR1 GTSNPN, CDR2 SVGIG (reference sequence). The germline V and J ends were trimmed by 0 bases and 3 bases, with 13 bases remaining between them. The CDR3 covers 15 residues. The CDR3 nucleotides read TGTGCCTGGAGTGTACGGGGGGCGCGGACAGATACGCAGTATTTT. Protein product: CAWSVRGARTDTQYF.

The rearrangement links TRBV6-1 to TRBJ1-2; D is uncertain. The germline gives CDR1 MNHNS, CDR2 SASEGT. V was shortened by 6 bases and J by 8 bases, with 13 bases between the two germline ends. The CDR3 is 12 residues long. CDR3 protein: CASSKDQRGYTF. The CDR3 region has the DNA TGTGCCAGCAGCAAGGACCAGAGGGGCTACACCTTC.